This TCR beta chain was sequenced for a study of tumor and adjacent non-tumor tissue in lung cancer. Study details: Stage I to III disease affected roughly 10 men and 5 women aged about 31 to 85. On average, productive TCRbeta reads reached roughly 4 million per sample.

Findings and limits, study-wide: Significantly higher TCR diversity was found in tumor than normal lung.

With termini counted, the CDR3 has 13 amino acids. CDR1 and CDR2 from the germline V gene are SGHAT and FQNNGV. Regarding this clonotype: The antigen remains unidentified. Given the absence of the conserved phenylalanine or tryptophan at the CDR3 end, a read error is likely. Because the CDR3's place on the DNA is in doubt, the DNA is left out and the CDR3 is given as listed by TCRdb.

The library came from three nested PCR rounds adapted from ARM-PCR protocols. TCRdb redid the calling of the multiplex PCR reads with MiXCR, one entry per CDR3 protein. The sample carries 100,000 or so distinct CDR3 sequences, 50% to 70% recorded once. No cell sorting was done before RNA was extracted from the tissue. This non-tumor lung sample came from over 3 cm beyond the tumor edge. V gene TRBV11-2 combines with J gene TRBJ1-1. The sequence derives from a man aged 25 to 40 with non-small cell lung cancer. The specimen was distant non-tumor lung tissue. The CDR3 sequence: CTSSLAGRTEVFL.